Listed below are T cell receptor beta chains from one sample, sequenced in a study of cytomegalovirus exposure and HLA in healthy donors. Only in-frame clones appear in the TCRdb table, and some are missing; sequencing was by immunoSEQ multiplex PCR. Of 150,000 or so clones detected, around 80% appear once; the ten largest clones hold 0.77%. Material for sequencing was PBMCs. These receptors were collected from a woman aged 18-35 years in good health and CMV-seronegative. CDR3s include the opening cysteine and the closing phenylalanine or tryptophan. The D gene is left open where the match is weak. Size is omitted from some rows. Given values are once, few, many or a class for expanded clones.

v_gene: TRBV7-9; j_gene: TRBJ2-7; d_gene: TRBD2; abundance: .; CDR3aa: CASSFGLAGGLEQYF; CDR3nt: TGTGCCAGCAGCTTTGGACTAGCGGGCGGGCTCGAGCAGTACTTC
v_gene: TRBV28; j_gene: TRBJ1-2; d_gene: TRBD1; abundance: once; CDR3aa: CASSLTGQNYGYTF; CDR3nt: TGTGCCAGCAGTTTAACGGGACAGAACTATGGCTACACCTTC
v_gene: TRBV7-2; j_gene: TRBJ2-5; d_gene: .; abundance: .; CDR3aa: CASRPGAQETQYF; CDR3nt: TGTGCCAGCAGACCAGGGGCTCAAGAGACCCAGTACTTC
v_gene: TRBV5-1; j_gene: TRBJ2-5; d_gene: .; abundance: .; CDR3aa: CASSVLALGRNGETQYF; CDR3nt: TGCGCCAGCAGCGTGTTGGCTTTAGGGAGGAATGGAGAGACCCAGTACTTC
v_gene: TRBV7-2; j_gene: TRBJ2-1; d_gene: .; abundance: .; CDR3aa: CASSPGMPTEQFF; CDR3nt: TGTGCCAGCAGCCCAGGGATGCCTACTGAGCAGTTCTTC
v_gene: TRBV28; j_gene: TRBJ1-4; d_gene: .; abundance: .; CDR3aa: CASSSPPQEKLFF; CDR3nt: TGTGCCAGCAGTTCCCCTCCACAGGAAAAACTGTTTTTT
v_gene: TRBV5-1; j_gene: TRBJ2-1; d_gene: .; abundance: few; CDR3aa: CASSLVSYNEQFF; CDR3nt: TGCGCCAGCAGCTTGGTCAGTTACAATGAGCAGTTCTTC
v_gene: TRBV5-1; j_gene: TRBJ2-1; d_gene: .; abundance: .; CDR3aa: CASSVGLNNEQFF; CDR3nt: TGCGCCAGCAGCGTTGGACTGAACAATGAGCAGTTCTTC
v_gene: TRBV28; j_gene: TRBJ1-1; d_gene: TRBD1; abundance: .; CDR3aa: CASSFTQQGPPFF; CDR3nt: TGTGCCAGCAGTTTTACCCAACAGGGGCCACCTTTCTTT
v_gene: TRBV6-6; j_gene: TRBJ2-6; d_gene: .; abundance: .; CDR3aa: CASSYVLSGANVLTF; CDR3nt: TGTGCCAGCAGTTACGTCCTCTCTGGGGCCAACGTCCTGACTTTC
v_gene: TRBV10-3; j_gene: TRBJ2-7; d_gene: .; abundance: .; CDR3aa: CAISEDQGIHEQYF; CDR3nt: TGTGCCATCAGTGAAGACCAGGGTATACACGAGCAGTACTTC
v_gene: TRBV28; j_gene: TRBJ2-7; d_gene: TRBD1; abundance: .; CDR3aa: CASSVLTGVVLEQYF; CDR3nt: TGTGCCAGCAGTGTTTTGACAGGGGTGGTTTTGGAGCAGTACTTC
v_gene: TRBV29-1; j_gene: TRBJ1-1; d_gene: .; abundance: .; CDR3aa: CSVETRLGEAFF; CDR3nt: TGCAGCGTTGAGACTAGGTTAGGTGAAGCTTTCTTT
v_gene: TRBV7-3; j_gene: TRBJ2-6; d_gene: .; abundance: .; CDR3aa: CASSDPGSGANVLTF; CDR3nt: TGTGCCAGCAGCGATCCGGGCTCTGGGGCCAACGTCCTGACTTTC
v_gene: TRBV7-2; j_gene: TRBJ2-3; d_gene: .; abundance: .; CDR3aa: CASSSFGTGSGDTQYF; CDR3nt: TGTGCCAGCAGCTCTTTCGGGACTGGATCGGGAGATACGCAGTATTTT
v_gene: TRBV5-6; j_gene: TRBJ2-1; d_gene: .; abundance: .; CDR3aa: CASSFLTGTSLYNEQFF; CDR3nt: TGTGCCAGCAGCTTTCTGACCGGGACAAGTTTGTACAATGAGCAGTTCTTC
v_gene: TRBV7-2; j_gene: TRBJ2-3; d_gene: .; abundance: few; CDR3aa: CASSLAEQYTQYF; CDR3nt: TGTGCCAGCAGCTTAGCGGAGCAGTATACGCAGTATTTT
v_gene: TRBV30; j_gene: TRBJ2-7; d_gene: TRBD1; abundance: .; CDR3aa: CAWKRQGELEQYF; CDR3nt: TGTGCCTGGAAGCGACAGGGAGAACTCGAGCAGTACTTC
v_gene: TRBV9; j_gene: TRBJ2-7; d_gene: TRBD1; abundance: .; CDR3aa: CASSPRDRGIYEQYF; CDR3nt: TGTGCCAGCAGCCCCCGGGACAGGGGAATCTACGAGCAGTACTTC
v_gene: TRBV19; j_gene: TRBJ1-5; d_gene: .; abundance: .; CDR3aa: CASTGRTDNQPQHF; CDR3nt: TGTGCCAGTACCGGACGGACAGACAATCAGCCCCAGCATTTT